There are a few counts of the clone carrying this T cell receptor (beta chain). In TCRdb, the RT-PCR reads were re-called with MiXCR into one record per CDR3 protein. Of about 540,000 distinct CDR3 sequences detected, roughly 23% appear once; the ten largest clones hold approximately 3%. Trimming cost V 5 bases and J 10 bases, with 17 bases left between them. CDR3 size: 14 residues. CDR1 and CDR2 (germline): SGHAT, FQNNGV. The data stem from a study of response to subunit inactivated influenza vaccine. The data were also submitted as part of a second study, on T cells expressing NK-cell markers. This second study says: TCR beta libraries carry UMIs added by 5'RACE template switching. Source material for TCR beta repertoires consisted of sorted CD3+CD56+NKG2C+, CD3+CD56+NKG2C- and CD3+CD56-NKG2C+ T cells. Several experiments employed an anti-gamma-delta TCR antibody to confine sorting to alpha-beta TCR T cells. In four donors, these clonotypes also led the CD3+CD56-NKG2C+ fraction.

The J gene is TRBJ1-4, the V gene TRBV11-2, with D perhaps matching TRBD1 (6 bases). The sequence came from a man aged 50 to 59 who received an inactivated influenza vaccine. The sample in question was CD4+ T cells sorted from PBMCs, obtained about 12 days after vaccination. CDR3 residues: CASSQLRDKGKLFF. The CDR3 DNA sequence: TGTGCCAGCAGCCAGCTCAGGGACAAAGGAAAACTGTTTTTT.